The sequence of this T cell receptor beta chain was determined in a study of shared clonotypes between healthy human individuals. Looking at the study overall: The people who gave samples were two women and a few men aged 18 to 49. CD4 naive cells filled three plates per donor, CD4 memory three, CD8 naive two and CD8 memory one.

Trimming took 5 bases from V and 5 from J; bases not matched to a gene: 8. Germline V gene lookup returns CDR1 MNHEY and CDR2 SMNVEV (reference sequence). CDR3 length: 14 residues. Of note for this clone: Its antigen is as yet unknown.

About 30,000 T cell genomes (approximately 210 ng DNA) went into each sorted-subset replicate. Only in-frame clones appear in the TCRdb table, and some are missing; sequencing was by immunoSEQ multiplex PCR. The sample comprises nearly 2 million clones, less than 95% of which are singletons, and 0.95% to 1.5% rests with the top ten. Study outcomes and limitations: The sharing of 4% to 5.5% of naive CD4 clonotypes was seen across a handful of donors.

As defined, naive CD8 cells were CD45RO-negative and positively selected for CCR7, with terminally differentiated effector memory CD45RA+ cells excluded. The specimen was naive CD8+ T cells sorted from blood. The chain uses TRBV27 and TRBJ2-7, with TRBD1 matching 8 bases. This clonotype originated in a man between 18 and 29 years old in good health. CDR3 bases: TGTGCCAGCAGTCCCGGACAGGGACCCAACGAGCAGTACTTC. It specifies CASSPGQGPNEQYF.